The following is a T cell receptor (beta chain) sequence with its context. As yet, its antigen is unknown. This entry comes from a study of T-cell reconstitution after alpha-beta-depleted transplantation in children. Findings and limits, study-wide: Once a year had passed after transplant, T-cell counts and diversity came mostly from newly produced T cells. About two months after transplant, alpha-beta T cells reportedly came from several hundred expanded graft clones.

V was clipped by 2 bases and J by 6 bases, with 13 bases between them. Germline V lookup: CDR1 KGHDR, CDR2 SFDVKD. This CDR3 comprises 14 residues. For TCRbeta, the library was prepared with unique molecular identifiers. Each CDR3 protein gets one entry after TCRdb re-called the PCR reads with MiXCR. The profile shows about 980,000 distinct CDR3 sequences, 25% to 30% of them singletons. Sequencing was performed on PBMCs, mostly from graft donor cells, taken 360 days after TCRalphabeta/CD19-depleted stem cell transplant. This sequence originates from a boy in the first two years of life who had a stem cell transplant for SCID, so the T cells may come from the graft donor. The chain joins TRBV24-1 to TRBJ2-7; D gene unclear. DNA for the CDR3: TGTGCCACCAGTGATTCCGGACGGCCAACCGAGCAGTACTTC. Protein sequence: CATSDSGRPTEQYF.